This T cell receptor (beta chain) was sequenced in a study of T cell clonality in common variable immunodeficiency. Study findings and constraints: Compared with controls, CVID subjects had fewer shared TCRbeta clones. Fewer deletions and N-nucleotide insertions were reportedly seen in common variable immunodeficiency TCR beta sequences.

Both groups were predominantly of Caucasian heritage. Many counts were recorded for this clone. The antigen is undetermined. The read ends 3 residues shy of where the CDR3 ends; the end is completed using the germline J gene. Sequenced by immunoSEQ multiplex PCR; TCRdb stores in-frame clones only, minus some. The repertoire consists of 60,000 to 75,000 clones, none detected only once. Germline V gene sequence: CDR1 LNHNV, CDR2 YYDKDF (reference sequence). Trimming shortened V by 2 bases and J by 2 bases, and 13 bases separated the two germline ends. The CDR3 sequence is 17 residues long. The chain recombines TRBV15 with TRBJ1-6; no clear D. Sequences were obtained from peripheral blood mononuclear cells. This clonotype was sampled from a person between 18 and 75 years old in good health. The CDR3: CATSRPSEGAYNSPLHF. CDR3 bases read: TGTGCCACCAGCAGACCGTCAGAGGGCGCCTATAATTCACCC.